These 16 T cell receptor beta chains were sequenced from one sample in a study of T cells in localized non-small cell lung cancer. Sequenced by immunoSEQ multiplex PCR; TCRdb stores in-frame clones only, minus some. The sample records over 50,000 clones, 75% to 90% being singletons. The sequencing used peripheral blood mononuclear cells, collected before any cancer treatment. These receptors came from a man aged 40 to 70 with stage III lung adenocarcinoma.

V usage is TRBV19 and J usage is TRBJ2-7; the D is unclear. V was clipped by 6 bases and J by 0 bases, with 15 bases between them. Germline V gene sequence: CDR1 LNHDA, CDR2 SQIVND (reference sequence). The CDR3 length is 15 residues. The CDR3 is CASRKVNSYSYEQYF. The CDR3 region has the DNA TGTGCCAGTAGAAAGGTGAACTCCTACTCCTACGAGCAGTACTTC. The full variable domain, rest sourced from reference TRBV19 and TRBJ2-7, is DGGITQSPKYLFRKEGQNVTLSCEQNLNHDAMYWYRQDPGQGLRLIYYSQIVNDFQKGDIAEGYSVSREKKESFPLTVTSAQKNPTAFYLCASRKVNSYSYEQYFGPGTRLTVT.

The gene calls are TRBV5-1 and TRBJ1-1, with unresolved D. CDR1 SGHRS and CDR2 YFSETQ come from the germline V gene. The V end lost 4 bases, the J end lost 6 bases, and 13 bases lay between the germline ends. This CDR3 has 13 residues. CDR3 protein: CASSEEGSPEAFF. The CDR3 DNA sequence: TGCGCCAGCAGCGAGGAAGGCAGCCCTGAAGCTTTCTTT.

The V gene is TRBV7-6, the J gene TRBJ1-3; D uncertain. The V end was cut by 1 base, the J end by 1 base, with 14 bases between. CDR1 is SGHVS, CDR2 FNYEAQ, per germline. The CDR3 totals 17 residues. DNA for the CDR3: TGTGCCAGCAGCTTAGGCGTCAGCTTGGTTTCTGGAAACACCATATATTTT. It encodes CASSLGVSLVSGNTIYF.

The chain uses TRBV6-5 and TRBJ1-2; TRBD1 agrees at 10 bases. The ends lost 6 bases at V and 4 bases at J; junction bases unmatched: 5. This CDR3 comprises 14 residues. Germline V gene sequence: CDR1 MNHEY, CDR2 SVGAGI. CDR3 in amino acids: CASRRGQGTYGYTF. Here the CDR3 DNA reads TGTGCCAGCAGACGGGGACAGGGGACCTATGGCTACACCTTC.

This sequence joins TRBV5-6 and TRBJ1-3; possible D gene TRBD1, 5 bases. CDR3 length equals 17 residues. Trimming removed 2 bases from V and 0 bases from J, with 15 bases in between. Looked up from germline, CDR1 is SGHDT and CDR2 is YYEEEE. CDR3 protein: CASSFLALGGSGNTIYF. The DNA of the CDR3 is TGTGCCAGCAGCTTTTTGGCCCTCGGGGGCTCTGGAAACACCATATATTTT.

This sequence joins TRBV25-1 and TRBJ2-7; perhaps TRBD2 as D (5 bases). The CDR3 length is 11 residues. The V end lost 8 bases, the J end lost 6 bases, and 11 bases lay between the germline ends. CDR1 MGHDK and CDR2 SYGVNS come from the germline V gene. CDR3 residues: CASEAGGEQYF. The CDR3 nucleotides read TGTGCCAGCGAGGCGGGCGGCGAGCAGTACTTC.

The rearrangement links TRBV6-5 to TRBJ1-5; 9 nucleotides align to TRBD1. Trimming cost V 6 bases and J 7 bases; bases outside gene matches: 4. The CDR3 is 13 residues long. CDR1 and CDR2 (germline): MNHEY, SVGAGI. The CDR3 loop reads CASSPDRGQPQHF. The CDR3 nucleotides are TGTGCCAGCAGCCCGGACAGGGGCCAGCCCCAGCATTTT.

This clone was seen more than once but under ten times. The rearrangement joins TRBV2 to TRBJ1-1; 9 bases agree with TRBD1. V shed 9 bases, J shed 1 base, and the junction held 0 bases outside the gene matches. Germline CDR1 is SNHLY and CDR2 is FYNNEI. This CDR3 region has 12 residues. DNA of the CDR3: TGTGCCAGGGACAGGGGGAACACTGAAGCTTTCTTT. It translates to CARDRGNTEAFF.

This clone was observed a few times. This chain connects TRBV6-5 to TRBJ1-2; a weak D match, TRBD1 (6 bases). Trimming took off 0 bases at V and 5 bases at J, with 13 bases between the two ends. From germline, CDR1 is MNHEY and CDR2 SVGAGI. The CDR3 consists of 15 residues. The CDR3, as DNA: TGTGCCAGCAGTTACTCGACTGGGGGGCCATATGGCTACACCTTC. This codes for CASSYSTGGPYGYTF.

The chain has TRBV27 and TRBJ2-1; 7 bases map to TRBD1. CDR1 and CDR2 (germline): MNHEY, SMNVEV (reference sequence). This CDR3 has 17 amino acids. The trim removed 5 bases at V and 6 bases at J, leaving 16 bases unmatched. Here the CDR3 DNA reads TGTGCCAGCAGTCCTAGGGCCGGGACAGCGAAGGTCAATGAGCAGTTCTTC. It translates to CASSPRAGTAKVNEQFF.

CDR3 bases: TGTGCCAGCAGTTTAGGGGTTGGGGCCGAGCAGTACTTC. Translation gives CASSLGVGAEQYF. The gene calls are TRBV27 and TRBJ2-7, with D perhaps TRBD1 (5 bases). The germline V gene has CDR1 MNHEY and CDR2 SMNVEV (reference sequence). The CDR3 has 13 amino acids. V was pared by 2 bases and J by 6 bases, with 11 bases between.

The chain has TRBV10-1 and TRBJ1-1; 7 bases are a match to TRBD1. Per germline, CDR1 WNHNN and CDR2 SYGVQD (reference sequence). Trimming took 3 bases from V and 4 from J; bases not matched to a gene: 2. The CDR3 runs 13 residues. CDR3: CASSDTGVTEAFF. CDR3 DNA sequence: TGCGCCAGCAGTGATACAGGGGTCACTGAAGCTTTCTTT.

As to this clone: This specimen includes other DNA sequences encoding the same CDR3. The rearrangement joins TRBV7-2 to TRBJ2-5, with 8 bases aligning to TRBD2. CDR1 is SGHTA, CDR2 FQGNSA, per germline. J lost 5 bases, V lost 1 base, and 3 bases had no gene match. The CDR3 has 14 residues. CDR3 protein: CASSLVSGGETQYF. As DNA, the CDR3 is TGTGCCAGCAGCTTAGTGAGCGGGGGCGAGACCCAGTACTTC.

The chain links TRBV5-1 to TRBJ2-6, with D tentatively TRBD1 or TRBD2 (5 bases each). CDR3 length equals 17 residues. Looked up from germline, CDR1 is SGHRS and CDR2 is YFSETQ. V was shortened by 4 bases and J by 0 bases, with 14 bases between the two germline ends. In DNA, the CDR3 is TGCGCCAGCAGCCAGAGGGCAGGGAGCTCTGGGGCCAACGTCCTGACTTTC. It translates to CASSQRAGSSGANVLTF.

The J gene is TRBJ2-5, the V gene TRBV7-8; no clear D gene. V lost 3 bases and J 1 base, leaving 9 bases between the germline ends. Germline V gene lookup returns CDR1 SGHVS and CDR2 FQNEAQ. The CDR3 length is 14 residues. Written as DNA, the CDR3 is TGTGCCAGCAGCTTGAGGTCAGCCCAAGAGACCCAGTACTTC. This translates into CASSLRSAQETQYF.

The rearrangement links TRBV4-2 to TRBJ1-1; maybe TRBD1 (6 bases). The germline gives CDR1 LGHNA, CDR2 YNFKEQ. V lost 3 bases to trimming and J lost 2 bases, with 13 bases between them. This CDR3 comprises 15 residues. CDR3 residues: CASSHEQGLNTEAFF. CDR3 DNA sequence: TGTGCCAGCAGCCATGAACAGGGCCTTAACACTGAAGCTTTCTTT.